This TCR beta chain was identified in a study of control samples from healthy donors and cancer patients. Method: immunoSEQ multiplex PCR; TCRdb's copy keeps in-frame clones and lacks some. This table has 75,000 to 90,000 clones, about 89% appearing once. In germline, CDR1 is SEHNR, CDR2 FQNEAQ (reference sequence). Trimming removed 2 bases at V and 4 bases at J, with 6 bases between. The CDR3 runs 13 residues. The TCR was taken from a man in his thirties or forties in good health. The chain combines TRBV7-9 with TRBJ2-1; D unclear. Sequencing used blood. As DNA, the CDR3 is TGTGCCAGCAGCTTACCAGCGTACAATGAGCAGTTCTTC. Translating it yields CASSLPAYNEQFF.